Listed here is a single TCR beta chain. Clones were sequenced by immunoSEQ multiplex PCR, and TCRdb holds only the in-frame ones, with some missing. Among 35,000 or so clones, around 90% were seen once, and the ten largest hold more than 0.4%. This entry belongs to a study of T cell changes during pregnancy in multiple sclerosis. This clonotype was obtained from a female donor with multiple sclerosis, enrolled in a pregnancy study. This material consisted of CD4+ T cells from peripheral blood mononuclear cells, taken after pregnancy.

The CDR3 sequence is CASSLQGNGYEQYF. The CDR3 DNA follows: TGCGCCAGCAGCTTACAGGGTAATGGCTACGAGCAGTACTTC. This sequence joins TRBV5-1 and TRBJ2-7; possibly TRBD1 for D (6 bases). Germline V CDR1 and CDR2: SGHRS, YFSETQ. The CDR3 sequence is 14 residues long. V was clipped by 2 bases and J by 3 bases, with 12 bases between them.